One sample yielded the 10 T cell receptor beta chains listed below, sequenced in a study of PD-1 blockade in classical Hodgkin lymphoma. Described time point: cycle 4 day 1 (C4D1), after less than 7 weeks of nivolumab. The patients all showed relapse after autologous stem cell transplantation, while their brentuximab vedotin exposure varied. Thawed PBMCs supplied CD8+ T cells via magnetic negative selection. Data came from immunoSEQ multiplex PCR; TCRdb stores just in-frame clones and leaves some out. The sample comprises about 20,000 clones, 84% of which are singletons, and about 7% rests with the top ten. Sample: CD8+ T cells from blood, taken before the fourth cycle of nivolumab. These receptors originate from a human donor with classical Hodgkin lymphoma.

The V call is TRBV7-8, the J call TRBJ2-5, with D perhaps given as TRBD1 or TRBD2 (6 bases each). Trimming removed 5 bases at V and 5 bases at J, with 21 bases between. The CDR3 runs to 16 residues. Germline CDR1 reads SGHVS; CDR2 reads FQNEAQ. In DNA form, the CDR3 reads TGTGCCAGCAGCCGCAACCCGGGCCAGGGGAGGGAGACCCAGTACTTC. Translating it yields CASSRNPGQGRETQYF.

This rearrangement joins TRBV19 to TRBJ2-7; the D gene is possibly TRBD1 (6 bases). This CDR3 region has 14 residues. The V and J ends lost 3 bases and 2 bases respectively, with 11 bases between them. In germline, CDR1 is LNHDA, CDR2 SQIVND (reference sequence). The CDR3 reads CASSIRTAPYEQYF. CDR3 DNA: TGTGCCAGTAGTATTCGGACAGCACCCTACGAGCAGTACTTC.

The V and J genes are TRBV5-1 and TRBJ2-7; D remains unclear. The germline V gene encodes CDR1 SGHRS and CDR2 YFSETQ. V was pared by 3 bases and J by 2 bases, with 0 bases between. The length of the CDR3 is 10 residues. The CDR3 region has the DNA TGCGCCAGCAGCTCCTACGAGCAGTACTTC. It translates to CASSSYEQYF.

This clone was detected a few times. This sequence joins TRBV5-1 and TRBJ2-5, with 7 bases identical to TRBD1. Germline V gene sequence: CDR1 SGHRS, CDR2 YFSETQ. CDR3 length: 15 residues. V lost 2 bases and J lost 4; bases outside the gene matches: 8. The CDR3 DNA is TGCGCCAGCAGCTTACTAACAGGGGCGGGAGAGACCCAGTACTTC. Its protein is CASSLLTGAGETQYF.

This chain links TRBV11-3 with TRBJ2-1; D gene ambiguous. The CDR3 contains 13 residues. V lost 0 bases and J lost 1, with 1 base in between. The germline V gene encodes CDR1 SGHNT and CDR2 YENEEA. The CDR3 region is CASSLDSYNEQFF. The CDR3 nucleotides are TGTGCCAGCAGCTTAGATTCCTACAATGAGCAGTTCTTC.

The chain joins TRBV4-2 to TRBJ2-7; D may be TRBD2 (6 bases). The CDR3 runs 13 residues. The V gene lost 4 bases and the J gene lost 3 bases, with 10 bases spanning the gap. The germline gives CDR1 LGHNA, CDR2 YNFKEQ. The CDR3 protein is CASSPPSDYEQYF. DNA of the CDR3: TGTGCCAGCAGCCCACCTAGCGACTACGAGCAGTACTTC.

The CDR3 DNA reads TGTGCCAGCAGTGATGGGCCACCCCTGGCCTACGAGCAGTACTTC. This encodes CASSDGPPLAYEQYF. The V and J genes are TRBV6-1 and TRBJ2-7, with unresolved D. CDR1 and CDR2 (germline): MNHNS, SASEGT. The CDR3 runs 15 residues. V was cut by 3 bases and J by 2 bases, with 14 bases left in between.

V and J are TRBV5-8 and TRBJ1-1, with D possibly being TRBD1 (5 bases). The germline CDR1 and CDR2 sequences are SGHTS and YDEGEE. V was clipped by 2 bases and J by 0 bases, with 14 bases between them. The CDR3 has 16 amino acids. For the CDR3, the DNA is TGTGCCAGCAGCTTTCATGGCGGGGCCCTGAACACTGAAGCTTTCTTT. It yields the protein CASSFHGGALNTEAFF.

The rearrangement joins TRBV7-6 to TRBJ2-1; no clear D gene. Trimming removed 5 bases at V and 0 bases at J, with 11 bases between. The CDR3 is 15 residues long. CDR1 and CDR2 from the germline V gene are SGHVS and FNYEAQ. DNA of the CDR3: TGTGCCAGCAGCCGTTATTTGAGCTCCTACAATGAGCAGTTCTTC. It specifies CASSRYLSSYNEQFF.

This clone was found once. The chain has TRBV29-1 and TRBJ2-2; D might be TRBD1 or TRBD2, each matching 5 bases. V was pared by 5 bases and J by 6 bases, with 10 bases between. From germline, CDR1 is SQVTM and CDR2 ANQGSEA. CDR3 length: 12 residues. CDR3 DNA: TGCAGCGTTCTTCGAGGGGCCGGGGAGCTGTTTTTT. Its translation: CSVLRGAGELFF.